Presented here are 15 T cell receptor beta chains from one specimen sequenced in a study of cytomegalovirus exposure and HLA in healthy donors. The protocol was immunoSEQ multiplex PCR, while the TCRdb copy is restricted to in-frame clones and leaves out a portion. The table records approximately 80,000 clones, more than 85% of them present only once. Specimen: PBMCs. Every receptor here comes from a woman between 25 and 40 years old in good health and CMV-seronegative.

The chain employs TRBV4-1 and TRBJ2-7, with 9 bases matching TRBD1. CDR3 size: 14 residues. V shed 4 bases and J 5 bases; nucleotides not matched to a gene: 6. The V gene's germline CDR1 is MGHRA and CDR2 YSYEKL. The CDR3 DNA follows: TGCGCCAGCAGCCGGGACAGGGTACGGCACGAGCAGTACTTC. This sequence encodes CASSRDRVRHEQYF.

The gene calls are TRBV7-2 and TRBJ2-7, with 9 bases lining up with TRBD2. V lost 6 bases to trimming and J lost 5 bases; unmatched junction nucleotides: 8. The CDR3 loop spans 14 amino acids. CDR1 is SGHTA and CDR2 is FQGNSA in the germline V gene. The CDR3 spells CASRLAGFVDEQYF. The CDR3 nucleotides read TGTGCCAGCAGGCTAGCGGGGTTCGTGGACGAGCAGTACTTC.

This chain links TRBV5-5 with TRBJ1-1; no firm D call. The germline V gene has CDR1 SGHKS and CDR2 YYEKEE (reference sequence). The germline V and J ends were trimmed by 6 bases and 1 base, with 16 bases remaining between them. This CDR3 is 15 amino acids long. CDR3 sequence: CASTVSGLPNTEAFF. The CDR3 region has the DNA TGTGCCAGCACCGTTTCCGGACTCCCGAACACTGAAGCTTTCTTT.

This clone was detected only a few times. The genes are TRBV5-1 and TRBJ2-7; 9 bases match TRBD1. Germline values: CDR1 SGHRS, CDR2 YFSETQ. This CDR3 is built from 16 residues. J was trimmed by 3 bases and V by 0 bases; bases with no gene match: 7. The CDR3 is CASSLATGTGNYEQYF. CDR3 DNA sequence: TGCGCCAGCAGCTTGGCCACCGGGACAGGGAACTACGAGCAGTACTTC. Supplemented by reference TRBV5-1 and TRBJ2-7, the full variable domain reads KAGVTQTPRYLIKTRGQQVTLSCSPISGHRSVSWYQQTPGQGLQFLFEYFSETQRNKGNFPGRFSGRQFSNSRSEMNVSTLELGDSALYLCASSLATGTGNYEQYFGPGTRLTVT.

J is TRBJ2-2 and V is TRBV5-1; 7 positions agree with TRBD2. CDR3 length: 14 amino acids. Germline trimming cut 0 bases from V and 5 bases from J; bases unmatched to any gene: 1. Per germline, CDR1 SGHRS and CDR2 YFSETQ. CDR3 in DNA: TGCGCCAGCAGCTTGGAGGGAGGGACCGGGGAGCTGTTTTTT. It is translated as CASSLEGGTGELFF.

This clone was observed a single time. Here the CDR3 reads CASSENPGLEGETQYF. In DNA form, the CDR3 reads TGTGCCAGCAGTGAGAACCCGGGACTAGAAGGAGAGACCCAGTACTTC. J is TRBJ2-5 and V is TRBV6-1; 8 nucleotides align to TRBD2. The CDR3 consists of 16 residues. CDR1 and CDR2 from the germline V gene are MNHNS and SASEGT. Trimming at V came to 3 bases and at J to 4 bases, leaving 10 bases not matched to a gene.

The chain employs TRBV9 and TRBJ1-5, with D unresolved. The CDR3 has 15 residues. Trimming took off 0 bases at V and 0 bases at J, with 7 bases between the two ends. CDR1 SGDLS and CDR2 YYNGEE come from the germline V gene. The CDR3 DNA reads TGTGCCAGCAGCGTAGGCCTATATAGCAATCAGCCCCAGCATTTT. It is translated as CASSVGLYSNQPQHF.

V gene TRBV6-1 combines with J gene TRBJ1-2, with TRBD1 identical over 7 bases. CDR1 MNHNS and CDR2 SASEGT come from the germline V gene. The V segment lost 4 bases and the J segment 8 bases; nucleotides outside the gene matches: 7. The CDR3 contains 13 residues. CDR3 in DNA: TGTGCCAGCAGTGTGGTACAGGGGTCGGGCTACACCTTC. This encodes CASSVVQGSGYTF.

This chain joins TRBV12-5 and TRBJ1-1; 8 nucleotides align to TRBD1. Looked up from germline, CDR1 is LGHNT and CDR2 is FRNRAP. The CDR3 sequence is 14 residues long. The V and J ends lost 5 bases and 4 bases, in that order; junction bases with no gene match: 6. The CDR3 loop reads CASGPGQAATEAFF. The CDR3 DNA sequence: TGTGCTAGTGGTCCGGGACAGGCGGCCACTGAAGCTTTCTTT.

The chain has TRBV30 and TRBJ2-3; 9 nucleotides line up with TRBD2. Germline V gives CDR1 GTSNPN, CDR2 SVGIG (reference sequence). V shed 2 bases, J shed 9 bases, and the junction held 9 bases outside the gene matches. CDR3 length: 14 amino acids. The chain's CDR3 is CAWSKGGRAGTQYF. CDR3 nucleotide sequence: TGTGCCTGGAGTAAGGGCGGGAGGGCCGGGACGCAGTATTTT.

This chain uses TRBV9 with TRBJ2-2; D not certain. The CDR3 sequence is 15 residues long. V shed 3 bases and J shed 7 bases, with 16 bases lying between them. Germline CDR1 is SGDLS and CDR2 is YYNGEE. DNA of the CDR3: TGTGCCAGCAGCGCGCCCTGGGCCCGCAACGGGGAGCTGTTTTTT. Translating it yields CASSAPWARNGELFF. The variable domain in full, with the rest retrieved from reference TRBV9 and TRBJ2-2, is DSGVTQTPKHLITATGQRVTLRCSPRSGDLSVYWYQQSLDQGLQFLIQYYNGEERAKGNILERFSAQQFPDLHSELNLSSLELGDSALYFCASSAPWARNGELFFGEGSRLTVL.

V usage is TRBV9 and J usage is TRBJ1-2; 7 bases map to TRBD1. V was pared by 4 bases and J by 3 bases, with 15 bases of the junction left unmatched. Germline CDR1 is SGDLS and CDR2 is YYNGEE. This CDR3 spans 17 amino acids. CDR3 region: CASSTSPMRDSYYGYTF. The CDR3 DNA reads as TGTGCCAGCAGCACATCCCCGATGAGGGACAGTTACTATGGCTACACCTTC.

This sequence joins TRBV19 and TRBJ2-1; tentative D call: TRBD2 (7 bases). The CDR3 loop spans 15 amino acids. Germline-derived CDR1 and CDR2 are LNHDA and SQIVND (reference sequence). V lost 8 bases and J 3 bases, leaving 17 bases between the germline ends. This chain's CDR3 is CASALAGAYYNEQFF. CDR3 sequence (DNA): TGTGCCAGTGCCCTGGCGGGGGCCTACTACAATGAGCAGTTCTTC.

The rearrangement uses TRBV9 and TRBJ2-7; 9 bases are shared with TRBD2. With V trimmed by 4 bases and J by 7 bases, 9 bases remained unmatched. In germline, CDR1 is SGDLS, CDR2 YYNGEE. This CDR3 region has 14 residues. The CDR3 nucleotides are TGTGCCAGCAGCCCAAGGGGGCTAGCGGGGGAGCAGTACTTC. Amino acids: CASSPRGLAGEQYF.

In nucleotides, the CDR3 is TGTGCCAGCTCACCAAGCACAGGGAGAAGGCATGGCTACACCTTC. Protein product: CASSPSTGRRHGYTF. This rearrangement joins TRBV18 to TRBJ1-2; a weak D match, TRBD1 (6 bases). CDR1 and CDR2 (germline): KGHSH, LQKENI. V gave up 2 bases and J gave up 6 bases, with 16 bases separating them. The CDR3 runs to 15 residues.